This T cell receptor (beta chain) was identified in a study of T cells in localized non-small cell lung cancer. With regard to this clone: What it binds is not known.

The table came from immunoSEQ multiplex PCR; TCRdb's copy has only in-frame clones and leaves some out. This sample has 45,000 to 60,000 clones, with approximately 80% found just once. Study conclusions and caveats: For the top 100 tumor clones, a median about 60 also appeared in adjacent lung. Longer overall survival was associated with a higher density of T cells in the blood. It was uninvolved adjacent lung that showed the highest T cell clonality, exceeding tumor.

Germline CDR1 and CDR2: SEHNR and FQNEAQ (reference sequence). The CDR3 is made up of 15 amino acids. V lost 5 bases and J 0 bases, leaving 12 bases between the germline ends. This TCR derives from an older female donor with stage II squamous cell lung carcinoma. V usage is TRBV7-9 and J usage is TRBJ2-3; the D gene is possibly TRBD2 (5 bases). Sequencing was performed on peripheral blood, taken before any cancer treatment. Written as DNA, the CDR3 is TGTGCCAGCAGCCCCCCGGGGATTAGCACAGATACGCAGTATTTT. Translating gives CASSPPGISTDTQYF. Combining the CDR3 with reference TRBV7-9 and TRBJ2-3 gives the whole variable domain DTGVSQNPRHKITKRGQNVTFRCDPISEHNRLYWYRQTLGQGPEFLTYFQNEAQLEKSRLLSDRFSAERPKGSFSTLEIQRTEQGDSAMYLCASSPPGISTDTQYFGPGTRLTVL.